A selection of T cell receptor beta chains follows, all from one sample in a study of cytomegalovirus exposure and HLA in healthy donors. Clones were read by immunoSEQ multiplex PCR, and TCRdb kept only the in-frame ones, dropping some. The sample has fewer than 70,000 clones, roughly four fifths seen once. The sample consisted of PBMCs. These receptors were collected from a man aged 35-49 years in good health and CMV-seronegative. CDR3s include the opening cysteine and the closing phenylalanine or tryptophan. The D gene is left open where the match is weak. Clone size is shown for a subset of rows, as once, few, many or a class of expanded clone.

V: TRBV7-2; J: TRBJ2-2; size: NA; D: TRBD1; DNA: TGTGCCAGCAGCTTAGTGTCCTACAGGGGGTTCAACGGGGAGCTGTTTTTT; CDR3: CASSLVSYRGFNGELFF
V: TRBV11-2; J: TRBJ2-5; size: NA; D: NA; DNA: TGTGCCAGCAGCCCGGGGGGCCGAGAAACCCTTGTGGAGACCCAGTACTTC; CDR3: CASSPGGRETLVETQYF
V: TRBV5-6; J: TRBJ1-3; size: few; D: NA; DNA: TGTGCCAGCAGCTTGGTCCAGAGCGCCTCTGGAAACACCATATATTTT; CDR3: CASSLVQSASGNTIYF
V: TRBV19; J: TRBJ1-5; size: NA; D: TRBD1; DNA: TGTGCCAGTAGGAGGACAGGGGATAGCAATCAGCCCCAGCATTTT; CDR3: CASRRTGDSNQPQHF
V: TRBV5-6; J: TRBJ2-1; size: NA; D: NA; DNA: TGTGCCAGCAGCTTGGGACAGTACAATGAGCAGTTCTTC; CDR3: CASSLGQYNEQFF
V: TRBV7-2; J: TRBJ2-1; size: NA; D: NA; DNA: TGTGCCAGCAGCTCGCTAGCAGCCCGTGGTGAGCAGTTCTTC; CDR3: CASSSLAARGEQFF
V: TRBV4-1; J: TRBJ2-5; size: few; D: TRBD2; DNA: TGCGCCAGCAGCCAAGATTGGGGGGGTCCTTTGGGGACCCAGTACTTC; CDR3: CASSQDWGGPLGTQYF
V: TRBV6-5; J: TRBJ2-7; size: NA; D: NA; DNA: TGTGCCAGCACCCTCGTAAGGGGCGGAGAGCAGTACTTC; CDR3: CASTLVRGGEQYF
V: TRBV7-9; J: TRBJ1-4; size: NA; D: NA; DNA: TGTGCCAGCAGCTTGGTTACAGGTGATAATGAAAAACTGTTTTTT; CDR3: CASSLVTGDNEKLFF
V: TRBV27; J: TRBJ2-3; size: NA; D: NA; DNA: TGTGCCAGCAGCGGAGGGAGAGATACGCAGTATTTT; CDR3: CASSGGRDTQYF
V: TRBV7-9; J: TRBJ2-5; size: NA; D: TRBD1; DNA: TGTGCCAGCAGCTTTGCCGTGACAGGGGTAGGCGAGACCCAGTACTTC; CDR3: CASSFAVTGVGETQYF
V: TRBV9; J: TRBJ1-1; size: NA; D: NA; DNA: TGTGCCAGCAGCGTAGGTGGCGCCGGGACTGAAGCTTTCTTT; CDR3: CASSVGGAGTEAFF
V: TRBV6-5; J: TRBJ2-5; size: NA; D: TRBD1; DNA: TGTGCCAGCAGTAGAGGAGACAGGGGAGGAGAGACCCAGTACTTC; CDR3: CASSRGDRGGETQYF
V: TRBV15; J: TRBJ2-5; size: NA; D: TRBD1; DNA: TGTGCCACCAGCATCCACCGACAGGGAGCAGAGACCCAGTACTTC; CDR3: CATSIHRQGAETQYF
V: TRBV4-3; J: TRBJ1-5; size: NA; D: TRBD1; DNA: TGCGCCAGCAGCCAAGAGGCCAGGGGGCTAAATCAGCCCCAGCATTTT; CDR3: CASSQEARGLNQPQHF
V: TRBV9; J: TRBJ2-7; size: NA; D: TRBD1; DNA: TGTGCCAGCAGCGTAACAGGGGACTACGAGCAGTACTTC; CDR3: CASSVTGDYEQYF
V: TRBV4-3; J: TRBJ1-3; size: NA; D: NA; DNA: TGCGCCAGCAGCCAGGACTTGGGAAACACCATATATTTT; CDR3: CASSQDLGNTIYF
V: TRBV25-1; J: TRBJ1-1; size: NA; D: NA; DNA: TGTGCCAGCAGTGAATCCCCCCCGGGGGGCCGGGACACTGAAGCTTTCTTT; CDR3: CASSESPPGGRDTEAFF
V: TRBV4-3; J: TRBJ2-5; size: NA; D: TRBD2; DNA: TGCGCCAGCAGCCAAGTCTATTTCCGACTAGCGGGGACTTACCAAGAGACCCAGTACTTC; CDR3: CASSQVYFRLAGTYQETQYF
V: TRBV13; J: TRBJ2-3; size: NA; D: TRBD2; DNA: TGTGCCAGCAGCTTAGGCCTCAGCGGGGGGGGCACAGATACGCAGTATTTT; CDR3: CASSLGLSGGGTDTQYF
V: TRBV30; J: TRBJ1-2; size: NA; D: NA; DNA: TGTGCCTGGAGGCGGGGTGGCTACACCTTC; CDR3: CAWRRGGYTF
V: TRBV5-4; J: TRBJ2-5; size: NA; D: NA; DNA: TGTGCCAGCAGCTTGGCAGGGTTAGAGACCCAGTACTTC; CDR3: CASSLAGLETQYF
V: TRBV5-4; J: TRBJ2-3; size: NA; D: TRBD2; DNA: TGTGCCAGCAGCGGCCGGACTAGCGGGGGCTCAGATACGCAGTATTTT; CDR3: CASSGRTSGGSDTQYF
V: TRBV29-1; J: TRBJ1-2; size: NA; D: NA; DNA: TGCAGCGTTCAGCAGGATGACTATGGCTACACCTTC; CDR3: CSVQQDDYGYTF
V: TRBV19; J: TRBJ2-2; size: NA; D: NA; DNA: TGTGCCAGTAGTACCACGACAGCCTCGACCGGGGAGCTGTTTTTT; CDR3: CASSTTTASTGELFF
V: TRBV5-8; J: TRBJ1-2; size: NA; D: TRBD1; DNA: TGTGCCAGCAGCCTGGTGACAGGGGGAGGCTACACCTTC; CDR3: CASSLVTGGGYTF
V: TRBV9; J: TRBJ2-3; size: NA; D: TRBD2; DNA: TGTGCCAGCAGCGGAATAGCGGGGGGGGCTAGCACAGATACGCAGTATTTT; CDR3: CASSGIAGGASTDTQYF
V: TRBV2; J: TRBJ1-1; size: few; D: NA; DNA: TGTGCCAGCAGTGAACCAGACGGGACTGAAGCTTTCTTT; CDR3: CASSEPDGTEAFF
V: TRBV4-3; J: TRBJ2-3; size: few; D: NA; DNA: TGCGCCAGCAGCCAATCGTCGGGGGATGCAGATACGCAGTATTTT; CDR3: CASSQSSGDADTQYF
V: TRBV5-1; J: TRBJ2-4; size: NA; D: TRBD2; DNA: TGCGCCAGCAGCCGAGATAGCGGGGGCCTTGGGAACATTCAGTACTTC; CDR3: CASSRDSGGLGNIQYF
V: TRBV4-1; J: TRBJ2-1; size: NA; D: TRBD1; DNA: TGCGCCAGCAGCCAAGAACCCAGGGGGTACAATGAGCAGTTCTTC; CDR3: CASSQEPRGYNEQFF
V: TRBV29-1; J: TRBJ2-5; size: NA; D: TRBD2; DNA: TGCAGCGTTGACGGCGGGGGGGCTTGGGGGACCCAGTACTTC; CDR3: CSVDGGGAWGTQYF
V: TRBV2; J: TRBJ1-1; size: NA; D: NA; DNA: TGTGCCAGCAGTGTCTGGGCGGGAACCACTGAAGCTTTCTTT; CDR3: CASSVWAGTTEAFF
V: TRBV6-5; J: TRBJ1-2; size: NA; D: TRBD1; DNA: TGTGCCAGCAGGTCACCGGGACAGGGTTTGGACGGCTACACCTTC; CDR3: CASRSPGQGLDGYTF
V: TRBV6-5; J: TRBJ1-6; size: NA; D: NA; DNA: TGTGCCAGCAGTTACGAGGGCAGGGGAAATTCACCCCTCCACTTT; CDR3: CASSYEGRGNSPLHF
V: TRBV6-5; J: TRBJ2-1; size: few; D: TRBD2; DNA: TGTGCCAGCAGTACCAGCGGGGGGGTTTCCAATGAGCAGTTCTTC; CDR3: CASSTSGGVSNEQFF